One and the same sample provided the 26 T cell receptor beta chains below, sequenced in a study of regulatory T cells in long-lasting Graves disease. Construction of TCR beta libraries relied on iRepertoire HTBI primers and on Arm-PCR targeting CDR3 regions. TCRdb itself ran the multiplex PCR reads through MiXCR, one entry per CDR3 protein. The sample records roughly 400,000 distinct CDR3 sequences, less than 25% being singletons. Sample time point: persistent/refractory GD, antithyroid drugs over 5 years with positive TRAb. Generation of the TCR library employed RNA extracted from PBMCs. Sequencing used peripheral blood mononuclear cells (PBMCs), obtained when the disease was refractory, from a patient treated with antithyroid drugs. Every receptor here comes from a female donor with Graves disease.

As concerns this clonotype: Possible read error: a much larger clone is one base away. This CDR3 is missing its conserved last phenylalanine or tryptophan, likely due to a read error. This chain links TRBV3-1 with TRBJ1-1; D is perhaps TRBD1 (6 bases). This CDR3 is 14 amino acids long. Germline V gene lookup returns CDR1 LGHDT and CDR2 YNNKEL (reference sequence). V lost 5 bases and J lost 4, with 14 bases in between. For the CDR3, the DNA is TGTGCCAGCAGCACCCAGGCAGGGGCCACTGAAGCTTTCCTT. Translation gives CASSTQAGATEAFL.

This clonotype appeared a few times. The CDR3 reads CSARTTGSLSSYEQYF. The CDR3 DNA follows: TGCAGTGCTAGAACTACGGGTAGCCTATCCTCCTACGAGCAGTACTTC. The rearrangement links TRBV20-1 to TRBJ2-7; D remains ambiguous. CDR1 is DFQATT and CDR2 is SNEGSKA in the germline V gene (reference sequence). Trimming cost V 2 bases and J 0 bases, with 17 bases left between them. The CDR3 loop spans 16 amino acids.

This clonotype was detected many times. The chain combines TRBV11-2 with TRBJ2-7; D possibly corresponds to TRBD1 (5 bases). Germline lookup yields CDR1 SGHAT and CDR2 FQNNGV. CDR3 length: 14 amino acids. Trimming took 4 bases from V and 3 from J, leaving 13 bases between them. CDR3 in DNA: TGTGCCAGCAGCTACGCAGGGTACCTCTACGAGCAGTACTTC. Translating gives CASSYAGYLYEQYF.

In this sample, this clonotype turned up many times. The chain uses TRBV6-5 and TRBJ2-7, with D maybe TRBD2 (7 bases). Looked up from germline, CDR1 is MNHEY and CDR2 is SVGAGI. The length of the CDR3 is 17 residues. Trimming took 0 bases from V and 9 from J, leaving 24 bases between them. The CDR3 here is CASSYSISQTTGLGQYF. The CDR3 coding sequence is TGTGCCAGCAGTTACTCAATCTCGCAGACGACAGGACTAGGGCAGTACTTC.

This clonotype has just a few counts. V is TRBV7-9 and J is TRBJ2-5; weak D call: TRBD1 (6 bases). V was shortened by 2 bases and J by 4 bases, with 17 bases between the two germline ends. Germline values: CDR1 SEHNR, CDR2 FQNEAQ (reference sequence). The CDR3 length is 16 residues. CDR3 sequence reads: CASSLFGQGNGETQYF. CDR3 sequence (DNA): TGTGCCAGCAGCTTATTTGGTCAGGGGAACGGAGAGACCCAGTACTTC.

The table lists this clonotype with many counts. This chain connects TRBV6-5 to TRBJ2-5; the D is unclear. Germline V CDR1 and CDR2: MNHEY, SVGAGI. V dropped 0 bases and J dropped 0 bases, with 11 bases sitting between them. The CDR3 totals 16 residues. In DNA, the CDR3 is TGTGCCAGCAGTTACTCGCCAGGAGAGTACCAAGAGACCCAGTACTTC. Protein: CASSYSPGEYQETQYF.

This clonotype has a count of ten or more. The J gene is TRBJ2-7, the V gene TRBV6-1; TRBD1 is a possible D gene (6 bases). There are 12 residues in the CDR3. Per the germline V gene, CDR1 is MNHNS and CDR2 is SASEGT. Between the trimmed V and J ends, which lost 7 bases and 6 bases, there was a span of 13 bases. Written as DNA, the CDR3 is TGTGCCAGCACACCAGGGGTGGGCGAGCAGTACTTC. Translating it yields CASTPGVGEQYF.

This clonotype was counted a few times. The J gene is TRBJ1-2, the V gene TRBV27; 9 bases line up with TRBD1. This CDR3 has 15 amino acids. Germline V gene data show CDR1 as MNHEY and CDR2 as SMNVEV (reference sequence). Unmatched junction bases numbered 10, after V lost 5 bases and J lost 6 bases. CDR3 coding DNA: TGTGCCAGCAGTCAAGAACAGGGGGCGTTCGATGGCTACACCTTC. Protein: CASSQEQGAFDGYTF.

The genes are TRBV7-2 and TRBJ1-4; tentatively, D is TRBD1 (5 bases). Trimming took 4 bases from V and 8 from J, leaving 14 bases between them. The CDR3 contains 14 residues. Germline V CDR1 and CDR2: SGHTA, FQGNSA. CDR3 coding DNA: TGTGCCAGCAGCTCCCCCGTGGGGGGGGAAAAACTGTTTTTT. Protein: CASSSPVGGEKLFF.

CDR3 in DNA: TGTGCCAGCAGCACACCAGGGACTGAGGGAGGGCACGAGCAGTACTTC. Protein product: CASSTPGTEGGHEQYF. The rearrangement uses TRBV7-3 and TRBJ2-7, with 7 positions matching TRBD2. V trimming: 5 bases; J trimming: 5 bases; junction bases outside the gene matches: 15. Germline V CDR1 and CDR2: SGHTA, FQGTGA. The CDR3 covers 16 residues.

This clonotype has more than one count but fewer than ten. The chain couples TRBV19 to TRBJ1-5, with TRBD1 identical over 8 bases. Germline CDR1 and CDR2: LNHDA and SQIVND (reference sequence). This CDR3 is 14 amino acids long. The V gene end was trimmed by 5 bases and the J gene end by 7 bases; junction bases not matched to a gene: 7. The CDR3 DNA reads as TGTGCCAGTAGTGAGGACAGGGTGTCCCAGCCCCAGCATTTT. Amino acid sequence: CASSEDRVSQPQHF.

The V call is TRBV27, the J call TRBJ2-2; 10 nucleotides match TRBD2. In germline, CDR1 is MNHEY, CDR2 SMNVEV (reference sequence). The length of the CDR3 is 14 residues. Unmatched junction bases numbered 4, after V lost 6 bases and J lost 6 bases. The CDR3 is CASRLAGGAGELFF. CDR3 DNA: TGTGCCAGCAGATTAGCGGGAGGCGCCGGGGAGCTGTTTTTT.

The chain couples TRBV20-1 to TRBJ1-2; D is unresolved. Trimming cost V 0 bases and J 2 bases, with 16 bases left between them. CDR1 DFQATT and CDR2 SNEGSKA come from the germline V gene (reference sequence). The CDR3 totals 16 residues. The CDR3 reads CSARDPNSGTNYGYTF. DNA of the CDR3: TGCAGTGCTAGAGACCCCAACTCGGGCACCAACTATGGCTACACCTTC.

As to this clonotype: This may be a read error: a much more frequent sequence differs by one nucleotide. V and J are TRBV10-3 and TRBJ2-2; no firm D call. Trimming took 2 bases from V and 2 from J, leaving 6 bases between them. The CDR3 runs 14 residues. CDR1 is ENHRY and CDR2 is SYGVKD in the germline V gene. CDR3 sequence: CAISEPGNTGELFF. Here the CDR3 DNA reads TGTGCCATCAGTGAGCCAGGAAACACCGGGGAGCTGTTTTTT.

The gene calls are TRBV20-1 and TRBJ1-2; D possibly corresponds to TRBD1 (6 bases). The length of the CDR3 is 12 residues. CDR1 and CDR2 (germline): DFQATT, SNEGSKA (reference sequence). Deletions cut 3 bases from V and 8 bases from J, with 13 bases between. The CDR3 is CSARGAGPGYTF. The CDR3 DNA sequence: TGCAGTGCTAGGGGGGCGGGCCCCGGCTACACCTTC.

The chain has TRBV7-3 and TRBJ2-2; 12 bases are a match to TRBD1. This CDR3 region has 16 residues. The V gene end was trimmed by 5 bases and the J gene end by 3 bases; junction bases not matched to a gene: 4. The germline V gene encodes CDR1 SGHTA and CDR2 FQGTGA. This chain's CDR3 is CASSAGQGAHTGELFF. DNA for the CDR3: TGTGCCAGCAGCGCGGGACAGGGGGCCCACACCGGGGAGCTGTTTTTT.

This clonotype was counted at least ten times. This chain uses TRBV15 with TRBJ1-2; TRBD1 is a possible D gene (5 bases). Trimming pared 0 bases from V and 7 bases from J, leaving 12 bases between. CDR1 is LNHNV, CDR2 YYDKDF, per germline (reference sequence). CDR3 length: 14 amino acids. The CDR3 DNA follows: TGTGCCACCAGCAGAGATGGGCAGGGTTCTGGCTACACCTTC. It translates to CATSRDGQGSGYTF.

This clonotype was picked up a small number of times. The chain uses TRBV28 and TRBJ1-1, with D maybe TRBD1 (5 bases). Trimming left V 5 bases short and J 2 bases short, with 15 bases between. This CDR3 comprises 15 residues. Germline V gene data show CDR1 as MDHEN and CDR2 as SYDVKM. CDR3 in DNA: TGTGCCAGCAGTCCCCTGGGGACCGAAAACACTGAAGCTTTCTTT. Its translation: CASSPLGTENTEAFF.

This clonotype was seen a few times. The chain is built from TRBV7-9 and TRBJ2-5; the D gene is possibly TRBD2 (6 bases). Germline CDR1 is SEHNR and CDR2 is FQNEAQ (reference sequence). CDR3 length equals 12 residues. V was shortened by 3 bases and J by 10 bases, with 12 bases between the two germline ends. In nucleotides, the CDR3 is TGTGCCAGCAGCTTGGGCCGGGACTTCCAGTACTTC. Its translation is CASSLGRDFQYF. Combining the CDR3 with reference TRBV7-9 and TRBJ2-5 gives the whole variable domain DTGVSQNPRHKITKRGQNVTFRCDPISEHNRLYWYRQTLGQGPEFLTYFQNEAQLEKSRLLSDRFSAERPKGSFSTLEIQRTEQGDSAMYLCASSLGRDFQYFGPGTRLLVL.

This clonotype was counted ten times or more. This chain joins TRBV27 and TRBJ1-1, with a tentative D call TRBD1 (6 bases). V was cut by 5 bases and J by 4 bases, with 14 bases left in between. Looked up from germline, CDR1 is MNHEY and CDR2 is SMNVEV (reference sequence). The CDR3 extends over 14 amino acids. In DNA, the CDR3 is TGTGCCAGCAGTAAAACAGGGTGGGGCACTGAAGCTTTCTTT. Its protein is CASSKTGWGTEAFF.

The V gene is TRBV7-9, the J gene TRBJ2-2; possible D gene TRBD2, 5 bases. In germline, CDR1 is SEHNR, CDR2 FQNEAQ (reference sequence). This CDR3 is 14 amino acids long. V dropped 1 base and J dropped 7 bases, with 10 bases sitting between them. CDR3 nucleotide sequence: TGTGCCAGCAGCTTAGAGAGAGGGAGCGGGGAGCTGTTTTTT. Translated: CASSLERGSGELFF.

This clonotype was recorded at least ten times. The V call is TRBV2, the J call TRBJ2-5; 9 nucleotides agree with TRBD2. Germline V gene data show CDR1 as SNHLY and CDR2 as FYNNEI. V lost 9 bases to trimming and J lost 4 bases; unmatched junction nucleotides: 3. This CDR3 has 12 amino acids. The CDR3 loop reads CASKREAETQYF. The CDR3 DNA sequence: TGTGCCAGTAAGCGGGAGGCAGAGACCCAGTACTTC.

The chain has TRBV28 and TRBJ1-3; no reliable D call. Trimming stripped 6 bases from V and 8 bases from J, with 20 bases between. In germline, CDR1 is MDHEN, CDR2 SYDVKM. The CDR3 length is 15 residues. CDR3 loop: CASRDRGARIDTIYF. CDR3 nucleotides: TGTGCCAGCAGGGATCGGGGAGCACGTATTGACACCATATATTTT.

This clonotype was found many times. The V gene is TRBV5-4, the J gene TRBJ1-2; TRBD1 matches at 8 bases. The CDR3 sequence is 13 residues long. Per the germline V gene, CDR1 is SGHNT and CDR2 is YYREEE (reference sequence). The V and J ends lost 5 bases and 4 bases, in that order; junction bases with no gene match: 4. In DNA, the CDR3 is TGTGCCAGCAGTTACGGACAGGGCTATGGCTACACCTTC. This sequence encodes CASSYGQGYGYTF.

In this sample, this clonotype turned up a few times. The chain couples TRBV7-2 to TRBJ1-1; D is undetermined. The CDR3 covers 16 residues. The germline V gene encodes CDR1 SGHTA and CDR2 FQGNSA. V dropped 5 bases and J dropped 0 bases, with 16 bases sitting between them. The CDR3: CASSKVRSAMNTEAFF. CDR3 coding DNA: TGTGCCAGCAGCAAAGTGCGGTCTGCAATGAACACTGAAGCTTTCTTT.

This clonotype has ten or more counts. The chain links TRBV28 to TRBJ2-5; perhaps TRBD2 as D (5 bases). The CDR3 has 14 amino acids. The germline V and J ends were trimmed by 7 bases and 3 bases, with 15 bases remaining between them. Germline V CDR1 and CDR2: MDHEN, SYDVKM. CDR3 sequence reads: CASTEGTLKETQYF. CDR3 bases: TGTGCCAGCACCGAGGGAACTCTTAAAGAGACCCAGTACTTC.